This T cell receptor (beta chain) was recorded in a study of identical twins. Study findings and constraints: These conclusions were based on statistical analysis (cross-sectional, not following the same donors).

In regard to this clonotype: Antigen: not known.

V was trimmed by 6 bases and J by 2 bases, leaving 13 bases between them. This CDR3 comprises 15 residues. The germline V gene has CDR1 ENHRY and CDR2 SYGVKD. MiXCR was run by TCRdb on the 5' RACE reads, yielding one entry per CDR3 protein. The data hold a few hundred thousand distinct CDR3 sequences, with 6.5% observed a single time. This same sample was also taken into another study, of T cells expressing NK-cell markers. That report adds: For a handful of donors, these clonotypes were likewise the leading ones in the CD3+CD56-NKG2C+ fraction. The study left the HCMV specificity of expanded NKG2C+ T cell clones unresolved.

The sample consisted of CD8+ T cells sorted from blood. This rearrangement joins TRBV10-3 to TRBJ2-2; TRBD1 is a possible D gene (6 bases). This receptor was obtained from a woman aged 18-29 years in good health. CDR3 nucleotide sequence: TGTGCCATCAGGACAGACAGGCTCAACACCGGGGAGCTGTTTTTT. Translated, it gives CAIRTDRLNTGELFF.